These 10 T cell receptor beta chains share one sample of origin, sequenced in a study of T cells after yellow fever vaccination. TCRdb independently ran MiXCR on the 5' RACE reads; one entry per CDR3 protein. The sample gives a few hundred thousand distinct CDR3 sequences, less than 20% of which show up once; 17% is in the top ten. This specimen consisted of PBMCs, obtained about 5 days after the first yellow fever vaccination. All receptors come from a man younger than 35 who received the YFV17D yellow fever vaccine.

This clonotype was recorded a few times. The chain has TRBV12-3 or TRBV12-4 and TRBJ1-2; D is ambiguous. The V and J ends lost 3 bases and 2 bases respectively, with 10 bases between them. This CDR3 contains 14 residues. CDR3 bases: TGTGCCAGCAGTTTGCCAGGACCAAACTATGGCTACACCTTC. It specifies CASSLPGPNYGYTF.

This clonotype has a handful of counts. J is TRBJ1-3 and V is TRBV15; D is perhaps TRBD1 (6 bases). The CDR3 has 17 residues. The germline V gene encodes CDR1 LNHNV and CDR2 YYDKDF (reference sequence). Trimming cost V 0 bases and J 3 bases, with 15 bases left between them. DNA of the CDR3: TGTGCCACCAGCAGAGATCGACAGGCCGCGCGTGGAAACACCATATATTTT. This codes for CATSRDRQAARGNTIYF.

The chain combines TRBV6-1 with TRBJ1-2; D is undetermined. Germline CDR1 MNHNS, CDR2 SASEGT. The CDR3 is 14 amino acids. Trimming cost V 1 base and J 1 base, with 7 bases left between them. CDR3: CASSEENFNYGYTF. In DNA, the CDR3 is TGTGCCAGCAGTGAAGAAAATTTTAACTATGGCTACACCTTC.

The gene calls are TRBV5-1 and TRBJ1-1; no clear D gene. The V gene's germline CDR1 is SGHRS and CDR2 YFSETQ. V lost 1 base and J lost 0, with 13 bases in between. The CDR3 contains 16 residues. CDR3 in amino acids: CASSLLTAGMNTEAFF. As DNA, the CDR3 is TGCGCCAGCAGCTTGCTTACCGCGGGAATGAACACTGAAGCTTTCTTT.

The sample holds a few counts of this clonotype. This sequence joins TRBV5-5 and TRBJ2-3; a weak D match, TRBD2 (6 bases). V was cut by 4 bases and J by 7 bases, with 22 bases left in between. Germline CDR1 and CDR2: SGHKS and YYEKEE (reference sequence). This CDR3 has 16 residues. The CDR3 DNA sequence: TGTGCCAGCAGCCCAGCAGCGGGCAGTCCAAGGAATACGCAGTATTTT. Protein product: CASSPAAGSPRNTQYF.

In its sample, this clonotype was seen a few times. The V call is TRBV4-3, the J call TRBJ2-3; 7 nucleotides match TRBD2. The CDR3 is 17 amino acids. J gave up 2 bases and V 4 bases, and 12 bases lay outside the gene matches. The germline V gene has CDR1 LGHNA and CDR2 YSLEER. DNA of the CDR3: TGCGCCAGCAGCCGCTTCGGGGGGATCGGGGTCACAGATACGCAGTATTTT. It yields the protein CASSRFGGIGVTDTQYF.

The chain couples TRBV12-3 or TRBV12-4 to TRBJ1-5; D unresolved. The CDR3 consists of 13 residues. V lost 3 bases and J 4 bases, leaving 7 bases between the germline ends. The CDR3 protein is CASSFLGNQPQHF. CDR3 DNA sequence: TGTGCCAGCAGTTTTTTAGGAAATCAGCCCCAGCATTTT.

V gene TRBV7-9 combines with J gene TRBJ1-1; D unclear. The CDR3 loop spans 17 amino acids. Germline CDR1 SEHNR, CDR2 FQNEAQ (reference sequence). V was pared by 1 base and J by 0 bases, with 15 bases between. DNA for the CDR3: TGTGCCAGCAGCTTAGAAGCCGGGCTTTCCCTGAACACTGAAGCTTTCTTT. As protein: CASSLEAGLSLNTEAFF.

Only a few counts were recorded for this clonotype. The chain recombines TRBV7-2 with TRBJ2-3, with D perhaps TRBD2 (7 bases). The CDR3 is 15 amino acids. Looked up from germline, CDR1 is SGHTA and CDR2 is FQGNSA. The V gene lost 3 bases and the J gene lost 11 bases, with 21 bases spanning the gap. The chain's CDR3 is CASSFLEGGGVGQYF. In DNA, the CDR3 is TGTGCCAGCAGCTTCTTAGAAGGGGGGGGCGTAGGGCAGTATTTT.

This clonotype turned up a few times. This chain connects TRBV7-2 to TRBJ2-2, with D unclear. CDR3 size: 16 residues. Germline lookup yields CDR1 SGHTA and CDR2 FQGNSA. The V and J ends lost 6 bases and 0 bases respectively, with 14 bases between them. CDR3 loop: CASSSLNPTNTGELFF. Here the CDR3 DNA reads TGTGCCAGCAGTTCCCTAAACCCCACGAACACCGGGGAGCTGTTTTTT.